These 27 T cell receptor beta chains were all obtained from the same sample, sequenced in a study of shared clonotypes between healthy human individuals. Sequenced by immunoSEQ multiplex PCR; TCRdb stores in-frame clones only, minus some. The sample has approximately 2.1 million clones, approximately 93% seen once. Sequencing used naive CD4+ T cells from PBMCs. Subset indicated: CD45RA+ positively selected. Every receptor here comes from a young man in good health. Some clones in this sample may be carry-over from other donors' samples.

CDR3 in DNA: TGTGCCAGCTCACCAATGAACCAGGAAAACACTGAAGCTTTCTTT. Its protein is CASSPMNQENTEAFF. The chain employs TRBV18 and TRBJ1-1; no firm D call. The germline gives CDR1 KGHSH, CDR2 LQKENI. V was shortened by 2 bases and J by 2 bases, with 12 bases between the two germline ends. The CDR3 is 15 amino acids.

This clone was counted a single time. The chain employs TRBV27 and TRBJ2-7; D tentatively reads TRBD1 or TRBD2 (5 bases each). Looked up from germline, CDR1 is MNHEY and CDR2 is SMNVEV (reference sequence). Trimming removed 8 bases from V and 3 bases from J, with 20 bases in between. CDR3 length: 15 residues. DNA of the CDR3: TGTGCCAGCGGTATAGGGACCCCCGTTTACTACGAGCAGTACTTC. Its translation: CASGIGTPVYYEQYF.

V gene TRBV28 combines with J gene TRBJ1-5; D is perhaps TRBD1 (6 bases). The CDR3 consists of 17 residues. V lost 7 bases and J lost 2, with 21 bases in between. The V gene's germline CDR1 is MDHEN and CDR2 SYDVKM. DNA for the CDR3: TGTGCCAGCACCCCCCAACCGTCCGGGGGCGGCAATCAGCCCCAGCATTTT. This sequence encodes CASTPQPSGGGNQPQHF.

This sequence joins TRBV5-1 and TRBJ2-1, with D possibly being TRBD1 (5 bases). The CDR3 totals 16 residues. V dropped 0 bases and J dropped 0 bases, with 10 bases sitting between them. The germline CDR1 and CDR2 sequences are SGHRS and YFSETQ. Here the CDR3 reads CASSLGLGHSYNEQFF. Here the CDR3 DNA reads TGCGCCAGCAGCTTGGGGCTAGGACACTCCTACAATGAGCAGTTCTTC.

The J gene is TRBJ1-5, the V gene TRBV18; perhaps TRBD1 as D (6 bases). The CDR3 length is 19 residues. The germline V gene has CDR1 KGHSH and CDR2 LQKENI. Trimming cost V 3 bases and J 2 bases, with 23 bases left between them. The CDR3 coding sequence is TGTGCCAGCTCACCTTACAGGGACCAAACCCTAAGAGGCAATCAGCCCCAGCATTTT. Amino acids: CASSPYRDQTLRGNQPQHF.

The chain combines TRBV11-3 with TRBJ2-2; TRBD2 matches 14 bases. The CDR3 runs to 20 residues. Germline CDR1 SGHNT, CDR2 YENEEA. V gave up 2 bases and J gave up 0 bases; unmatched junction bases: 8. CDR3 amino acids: CASSLWMGLAGATNTGELFF. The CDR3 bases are TGTGCCAGCAGCTTATGGATGGGACTAGCGGGAGCCACGAACACCGGGGAGCTGTTTTTT. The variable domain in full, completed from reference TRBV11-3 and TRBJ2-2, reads EAGVVQSPRYKIIEKKQPVAFWCNPISGHNTLYWYLQNLGQGPELLIRYENEEAVDDSQLPKDRFSAERLKGVDSTLKIQPAELGDSAVYLCASSLWMGLAGATNTGELFFGEGSRLTVL.

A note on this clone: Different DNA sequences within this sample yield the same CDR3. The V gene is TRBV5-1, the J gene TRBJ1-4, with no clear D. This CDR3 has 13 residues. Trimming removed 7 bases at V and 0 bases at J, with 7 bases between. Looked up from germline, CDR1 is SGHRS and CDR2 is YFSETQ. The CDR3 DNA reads TGCGCCAGCTCCGGGACAACTAATGAAAAACTGTTTTTT. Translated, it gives CASSGTTNEKLFF. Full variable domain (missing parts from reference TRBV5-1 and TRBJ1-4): KAGVTQTPRYLIKTRGQQVTLSCSPISGHRSVSWYQQTPGQGLQFLFEYFSETQRNKGNFPGRFSGRQFSNSRSEMNVSTLELGDSALYLCASSGTTNEKLFFGSGTQLSVL.

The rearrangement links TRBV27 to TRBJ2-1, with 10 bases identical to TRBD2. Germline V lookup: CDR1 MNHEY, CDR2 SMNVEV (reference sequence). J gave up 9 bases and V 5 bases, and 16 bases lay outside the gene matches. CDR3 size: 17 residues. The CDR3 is CASSPPVWLAGAGEQFF. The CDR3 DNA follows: TGTGCCAGCAGTCCCCCCGTGTGGCTAGCGGGAGCGGGTGAGCAGTTCTTC.

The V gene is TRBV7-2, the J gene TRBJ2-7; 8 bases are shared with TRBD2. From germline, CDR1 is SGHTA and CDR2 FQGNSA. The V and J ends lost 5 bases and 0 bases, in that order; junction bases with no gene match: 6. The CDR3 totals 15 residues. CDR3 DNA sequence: TGTGCCAGCAGCGAGACTAGCGTTAGCTCCTACGAGCAGTACTTC. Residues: CASSETSVSSYEQYF.

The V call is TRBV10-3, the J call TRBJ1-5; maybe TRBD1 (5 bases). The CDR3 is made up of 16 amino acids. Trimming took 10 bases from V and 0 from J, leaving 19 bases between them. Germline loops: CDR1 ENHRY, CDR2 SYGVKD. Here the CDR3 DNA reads TGTGCCACCCTACCCGCCGTGGGACGTAGCAATCAGCCCCAGCATTTT. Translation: CATLPAVGRSNQPQHF.

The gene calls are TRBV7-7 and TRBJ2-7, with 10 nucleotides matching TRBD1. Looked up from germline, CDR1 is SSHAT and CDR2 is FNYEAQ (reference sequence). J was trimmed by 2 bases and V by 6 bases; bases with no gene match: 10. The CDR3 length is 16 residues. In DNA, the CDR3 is TGTGCCAGCAGTCCTCCGCCGGGACAGGGGCCCTACGAGCAGTACTTC. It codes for CASSPPPGQGPYEQYF.

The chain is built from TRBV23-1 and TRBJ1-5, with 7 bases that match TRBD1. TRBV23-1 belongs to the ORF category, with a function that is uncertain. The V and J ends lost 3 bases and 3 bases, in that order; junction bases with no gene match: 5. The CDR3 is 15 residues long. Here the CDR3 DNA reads TGCGCCAGCAGTCACACGACAGGGTCCAATCAGCCCCAGCATTTT. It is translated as CASSHTTGSNQPQHF.

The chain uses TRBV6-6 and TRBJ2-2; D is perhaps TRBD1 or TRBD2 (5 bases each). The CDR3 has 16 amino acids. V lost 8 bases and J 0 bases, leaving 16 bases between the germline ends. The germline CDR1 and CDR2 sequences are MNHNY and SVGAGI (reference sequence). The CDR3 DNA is TGTGCCAGCGGACTCGGTGGGGCCACGAACACCGGGGAGCTGTTTTTT. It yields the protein CASGLGGATNTGELFF.

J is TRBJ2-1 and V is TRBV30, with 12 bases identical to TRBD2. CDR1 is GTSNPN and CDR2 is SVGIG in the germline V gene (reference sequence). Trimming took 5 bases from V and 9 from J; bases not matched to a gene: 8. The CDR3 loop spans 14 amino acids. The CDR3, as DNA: TGTGCCTGGGCTAGCGGGAGGGCCTGGGGTGAGCAGTTCTTC. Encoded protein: CAWASGRAWGEQFF. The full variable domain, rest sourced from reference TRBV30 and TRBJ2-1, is SQTIHQWPATLVQPVGSPLSLECTVEGTSNPNLYWYRQAAGRGLQLLFYSVGIGQISSEVPQNLSASRPQDRQFILSSKKLLLSDSGFYLCAWASGRAWGEQFFGPGTRLTVL.

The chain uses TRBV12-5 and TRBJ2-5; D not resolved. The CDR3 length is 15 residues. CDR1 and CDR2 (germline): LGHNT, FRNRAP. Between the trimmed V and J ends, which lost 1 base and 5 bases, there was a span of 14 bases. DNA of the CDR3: TGTGCTAGTGGTTTGGCGCTAGAGACTGGGGAGACCCAGTACTTC. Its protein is CASGLALETGETQYF.

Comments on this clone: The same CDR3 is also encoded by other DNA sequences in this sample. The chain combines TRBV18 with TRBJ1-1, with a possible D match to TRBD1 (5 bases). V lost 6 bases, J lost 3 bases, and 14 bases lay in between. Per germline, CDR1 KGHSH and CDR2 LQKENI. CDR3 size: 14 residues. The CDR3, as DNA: TGTGCCAGCTCCCCGGGACGGGGGGACACTGAAGCTTTCTTT. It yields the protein CASSPGRGDTEAFF.

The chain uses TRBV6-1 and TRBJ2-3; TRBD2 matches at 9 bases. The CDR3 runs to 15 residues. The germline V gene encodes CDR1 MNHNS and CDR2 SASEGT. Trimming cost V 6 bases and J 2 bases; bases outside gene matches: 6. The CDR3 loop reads CASSGGLAYTDTQYF. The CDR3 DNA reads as TGTGCCAGCAGCGGGGGACTAGCTTACACAGATACGCAGTATTTT.

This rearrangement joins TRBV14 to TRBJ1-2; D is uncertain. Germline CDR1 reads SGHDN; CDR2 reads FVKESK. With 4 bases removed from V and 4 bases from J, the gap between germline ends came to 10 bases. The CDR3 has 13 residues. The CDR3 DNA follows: TGTGCCAGCAGCCCCCGACTCGGCTATGGCTACACCTTC. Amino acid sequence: CASSPRLGYGYTF.

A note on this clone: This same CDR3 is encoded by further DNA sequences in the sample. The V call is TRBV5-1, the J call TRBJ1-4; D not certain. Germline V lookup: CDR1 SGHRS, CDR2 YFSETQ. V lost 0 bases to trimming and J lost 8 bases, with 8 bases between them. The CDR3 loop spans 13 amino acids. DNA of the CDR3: TGCGCCAGCAGCTTGGGCCCGGACGAAAAACTGTTTTTT. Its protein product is CASSLGPDEKLFF.

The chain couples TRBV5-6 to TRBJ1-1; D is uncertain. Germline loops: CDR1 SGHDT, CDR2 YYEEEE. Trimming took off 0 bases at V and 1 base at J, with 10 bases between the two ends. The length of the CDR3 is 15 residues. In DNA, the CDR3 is TGTGCCAGCAGCTTGGATTCGGTGGGGAACACTGAAGCTTTCTTT. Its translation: CASSLDSVGNTEAFF. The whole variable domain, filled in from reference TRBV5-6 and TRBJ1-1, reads DAGVTQSPTHLIKTRGQQVTLRCSPKSGHDTVSWYQQALGQGPQFIFQYYEEEERQRGNFPDRFSGHQFPNYSSELNVNALLLGDSALYLCASSLDSVGNTEAFFGQGTRLTVV.

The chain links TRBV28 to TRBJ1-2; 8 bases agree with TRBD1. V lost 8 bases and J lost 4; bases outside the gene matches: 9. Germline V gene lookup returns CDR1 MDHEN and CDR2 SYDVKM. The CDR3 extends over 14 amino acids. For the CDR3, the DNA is TGTGCCAGCCGGAGCCCAGGGGGCAGCTATGGCTACACCTTC. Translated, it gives CASRSPGGSYGYTF.

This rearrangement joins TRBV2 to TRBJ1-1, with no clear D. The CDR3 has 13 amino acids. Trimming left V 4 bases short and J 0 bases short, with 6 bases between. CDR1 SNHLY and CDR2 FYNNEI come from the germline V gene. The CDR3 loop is CASSVQVNTEAFF. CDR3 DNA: TGTGCCAGCAGTGTGCAGGTGAACACTGAAGCTTTCTTT.

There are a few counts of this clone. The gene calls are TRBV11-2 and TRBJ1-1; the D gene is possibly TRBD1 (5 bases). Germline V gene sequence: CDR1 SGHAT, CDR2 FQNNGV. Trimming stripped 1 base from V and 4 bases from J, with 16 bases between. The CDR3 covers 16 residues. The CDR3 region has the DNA TGTGCCAGCAGCTTAGGTTGGAGACAGAAAAGCACTGAAGCTTTCTTT. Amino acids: CASSLGWRQKSTEAFF.

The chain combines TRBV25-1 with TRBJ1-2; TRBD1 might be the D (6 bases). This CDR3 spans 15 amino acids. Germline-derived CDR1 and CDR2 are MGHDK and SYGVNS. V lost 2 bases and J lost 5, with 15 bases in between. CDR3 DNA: TGTGCCAGCAGTGAAGACGCCAGGGGTAGTTATGGCTACACCTTC. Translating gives CASSEDARGSYGYTF.

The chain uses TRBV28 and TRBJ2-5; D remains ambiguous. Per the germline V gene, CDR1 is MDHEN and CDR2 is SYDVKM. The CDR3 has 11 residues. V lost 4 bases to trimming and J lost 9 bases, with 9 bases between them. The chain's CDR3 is CASSSPLAQYF. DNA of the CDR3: TGTGCCAGCAGTTCCCCCTTGGCCCAGTACTTC. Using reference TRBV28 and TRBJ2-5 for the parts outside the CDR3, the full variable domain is DVKVTQSSRYLVKRTGEKVFLECVQDMDHENMFWYRQDPGLGLRLIYFSYDVKMKEKGDIPEGYSVSREKKERFSLILESASTNQTSMYLCASSSPLAQYFGPGTRLLVL.

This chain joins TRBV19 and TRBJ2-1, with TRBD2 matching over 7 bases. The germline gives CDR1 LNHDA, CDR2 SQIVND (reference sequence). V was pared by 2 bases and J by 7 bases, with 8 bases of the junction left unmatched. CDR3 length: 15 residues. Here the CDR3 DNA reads TGTGCCAGTAGTATAAATCGACTAGCATCGAATGAGCAGTTCTTC. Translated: CASSINRLASNEQFF.

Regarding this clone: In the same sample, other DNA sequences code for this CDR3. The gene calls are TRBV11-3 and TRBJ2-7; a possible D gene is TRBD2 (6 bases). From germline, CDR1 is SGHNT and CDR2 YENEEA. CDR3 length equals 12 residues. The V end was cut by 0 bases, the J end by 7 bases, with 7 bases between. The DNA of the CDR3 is TGTGCCAGCAGCTTAGATCGGGGGGAGCAGTACTTC. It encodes CASSLDRGEQYF.